This entry describes one T cell receptor (beta chain). Clones were sequenced by immunoSEQ multiplex PCR, and TCRdb holds only the in-frame ones, with some missing. This sample carries around 16,000 clones, roughly 84% of them seen once, and the ten largest clones take approximately 12%. The data were taken from a study of technical replicates of blood from several donors. The ends were cut back, 5 bases at V and 5 bases at J, with 13 bases in the middle. CDR3 length equals 14 residues. From germline, CDR1 is SNHLY and CDR2 FYNNEI. The origin of this receptor is a human donor in good health. The chain employs TRBV2 and TRBJ1-5; D is unclear. Sequenced: PBMCs. The CDR3 nucleotides are TGTGCCAGCAGTTATGCCGACGGGGATCAGCCCCAGCATTTT. This gives the protein CASSYADGDQPQHF. The full variable domain, rest sourced from reference TRBV2 and TRBJ1-5, is EPEVTQTPSHQVTQMGQEVILRCVPISNHLYFYWYRQILGQKVEFLVSFYNNEISEKSEIFDDQFSVERPDGSNFTLKIRSTKLEDSAMYFCASSYADGDQPQHFGDGTRLSIL.